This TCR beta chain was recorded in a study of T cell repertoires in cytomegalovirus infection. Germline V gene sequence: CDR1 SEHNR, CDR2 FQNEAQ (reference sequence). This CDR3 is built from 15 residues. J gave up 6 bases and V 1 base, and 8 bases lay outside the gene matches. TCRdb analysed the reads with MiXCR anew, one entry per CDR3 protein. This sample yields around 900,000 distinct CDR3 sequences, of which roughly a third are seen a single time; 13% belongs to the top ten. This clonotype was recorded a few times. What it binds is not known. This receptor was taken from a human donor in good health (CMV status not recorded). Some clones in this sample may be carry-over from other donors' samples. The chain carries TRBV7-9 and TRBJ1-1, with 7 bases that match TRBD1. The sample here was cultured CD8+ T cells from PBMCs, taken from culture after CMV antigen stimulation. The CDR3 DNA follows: TGTGCCAGCAGCTTAGGCTCCGACAGGGCCCCTGAAGCTTTCTTT. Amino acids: CASSLGSDRAPEAFF.